Below are 28 T cell receptor beta chains sequenced from a single sample in a study of T cell repertoires in cytomegalovirus infection. The antigens these receptors bind are not known. TCRdb redid the calling of the reads with MiXCR, one entry per CDR3 protein. Of some 940,000 distinct CDR3 sequences detected, around 32% appear once; the ten largest clones hold over 13%. The sample here was cultured CD8+ T cells from PBMCs, taken from culture after CMV antigen stimulation. The receptor source for this set is a human donor in good health (CMV status not recorded). Some clones in this sample may be carry-over from other donors' samples.

A few counts support this clonotype. The chain combines TRBV6-1 with TRBJ2-7; 7 bases match TRBD2. This CDR3 comprises 13 residues. Germline V gene lookup returns CDR1 MNHNS and CDR2 SASEGT. V dropped 8 bases and J dropped 7; count of bases not matched to a gene: 11. The CDR3 loop is CASSYGGLGEQYV. CDR3 nucleotides: TGTGCCAGCTCGTACGGGGGGTTGGGAGAGCAGTACGTC.

This clonotype was recorded many times. The chain combines TRBV7-2 with TRBJ1-2, with 7 bases matching TRBD1. This CDR3 has 14 amino acids. Germline CDR1 reads SGHTA; CDR2 reads FQGNSA. Trimming removed 4 bases from V and 4 bases from J; junction bases left unmatched: 6. In DNA, the CDR3 is TGTGCCAGCAGCTCATCGACAGGGTTCTATGGCTACACCTTC. Protein: CASSSSTGFYGYTF. The whole variable domain, remainder taken from reference TRBV7-2 and TRBJ1-2, is GAGVSQSPSNKVTEKGKDVELRCDPISGHTALYWYRQSLGQGLEFLIYFQGNSAPDKSGLPSDRFSAERTGGSVSTLTIQRTQQEDSAVYLCASSSSTGFYGYTFGSGTRLTVV.

This clonotype was observed at least ten times. This rearrangement joins TRBV6-2 or TRBV6-3 to TRBJ1-1; D is unresolved. The V gene's germline CDR1 is MNHEY and CDR2 SVGEGT. CDR3 length: 14 amino acids. V dropped 0 bases and J dropped 4 bases, with 9 bases sitting between them. This chain's CDR3 is CASSYSERATEAFF. CDR3 coding DNA: TGTGCCAGCAGTTACTCGGAGAGGGCCACTGAAGCTTTCTTT.

The genes are TRBV5-1 and TRBJ2-1, with 11 positions matching TRBD2. Germline-derived CDR1 and CDR2 are SGHRS and YFSETQ. The CDR3 totals 16 residues. The ends lost 2 bases at V and 1 base at J; junction bases unmatched: 2. The chain's CDR3 is CASSFRTSGSYNEQFF. CDR3 coding DNA: TGCGCCAGCAGCTTTAGGACTAGCGGGTCCTACAATGAGCAGTTCTTC.

J is TRBJ2-4 and V is TRBV6-6; 7 bases fit TRBD1. The junction had 7 bases not matched to a gene; V was cut back by 2 bases and J by 0 bases. Germline V gene lookup returns CDR1 MNHNY and CDR2 SVGAGI (reference sequence). This CDR3 spans 17 amino acids. The CDR3 DNA is TGTGCCAGCAGTTACAATGGGGACAGTCTAGCCAAAAACATTCAGTACTTC. Protein: CASSYNGDSLAKNIQYF.

This rearrangement joins TRBV9 to TRBJ2-1, with 9 positions matching TRBD2. The germline V gene has CDR1 SGDLS and CDR2 YYNGEE. This CDR3 has 16 residues. V lost 0 bases to trimming and J lost 3 bases; unmatched junction nucleotides: 4. CDR3 coding DNA: TGTGCCAGCAGCGTAGTCGAGCGGGGGGTCTACAATGAGCAGTTCTTC. It yields the protein CASSVVERGVYNEQFF.

V usage is TRBV5-8 and J usage is TRBJ2-7; D is unresolved. This CDR3 spans 15 amino acids. The germline CDR1 and CDR2 sequences are SGHTS and YDEGEE. Trimming removed 0 bases at V and 5 bases at J, with 15 bases between. The CDR3 nucleotides are TGTGCCAGCAGCTTGGTCTATAGAGACCGGGACGAGCAGTACGTC. This codes for CASSLVYRDRDEQYV.

V gene TRBV6-1 combines with J gene TRBJ1-1; D is uncertain. V was shortened by 10 bases and J by 7 bases, with 19 bases between the two germline ends. The CDR3 totals 13 residues. Germline V gene data show CDR1 as MNHNS and CDR2 as SASEGT. The CDR3 reads CANPPYPGGEAFF. CDR3 bases: TGTGCCAACCCCCCATACCCGGGCGGTGAAGCTTTCTTT.

This clonotype was seen many times. The chain's CDR3 is CASSPSEGEYEQYV. The CDR3 region has the DNA TGTGCCAGCAGCCCATCGGAGGGGGAATACGAGCAGTACGTC. The chain employs TRBV7-9 and TRBJ2-7, with D perhaps matching TRBD1 or TRBD2 (6 bases each). The CDR3 length is 14 residues. Trimming removed 5 bases at V and 4 bases at J, with 15 bases between. Looked up from germline, CDR1 is SEHNR and CDR2 is FQNEAQ (reference sequence).

This clonotype has only a few counts. This chain connects TRBV7-9 to TRBJ2-5; 8 nucleotides match TRBD1. The CDR3 contains 15 residues. The V gene's germline CDR1 is SEHNR and CDR2 FQNEAQ (reference sequence). V gave up 1 base and J gave up 2 bases; unmatched junction bases: 3. The CDR3 loop is CASSLVTGVQETQYF. The CDR3 coding sequence is TGTGCCAGCAGCTTAGTGACAGGGGTGCAAGAGACCCAGTACTTC.

The rearrangement joins TRBV6-1 to TRBJ1-6; no clear D. Germline lookup yields CDR1 MNHNS and CDR2 SASEGT. The V and J ends lost 9 bases and 14 bases respectively, with 20 bases between them. The CDR3 loop spans 13 amino acids. CDR3 residues: CASCRAGKMALHF. The DNA for the CDR3 is TGTGCCAGTTGTAGGGCCGGGAAGATGGCCCTCCACTTT.

The chain links TRBV7-9 to TRBJ1-4; D may be TRBD1 (6 bases). The CDR3 spans 14 residues. Germline V gene lookup returns CDR1 SEHNR and CDR2 FQNEAQ (reference sequence). V gave up 0 bases and J gave up 7 bases, with 9 bases separating them. CDR3 in DNA: TGTGCCAGCAGCTTAGCTCAGGGGCTTGAAAAACTGTTTTTT. Protein: CASSLAQGLEKLFF.

Ten or more counts support this clonotype. The chain recombines TRBV7-2 with TRBJ2-1; D is unresolved. The germline CDR1 and CDR2 sequences are SGHTA and FQGNSA. V was pared by 1 base and J by 0 bases, with 10 bases between. The CDR3 is made up of 16 amino acids. The DNA for the CDR3 is TGTGCCAGCAGCTTAGATATTAGCAGCTCCTACAATGAGCAGTTCTTC. Translating gives CASSLDISSSYNEQFF.

In this sample, this clonotype turned up a few times. This chain connects TRBV7-9 to TRBJ2-7, with D hard to call. The V end lost 6 bases, the J end lost 0 bases, and 12 bases lay between the germline ends. This CDR3 spans 14 amino acids. Per germline, CDR1 SEHNR and CDR2 FQNEAQ (reference sequence). The DNA of the CDR3 is TGTGCCAGCAGGGAAGCTCAAAGCTCCTACGAGCAGTACTTC. This sequence encodes CASREAQSSYEQYF.

This clonotype occurred once. Germline and junction disagree at one end, which may indicate a read error. The chain recombines TRBV7-8 with TRBJ2-7, with 8 bases fitting TRBD2. This CDR3 has 13 amino acids. Looked up from germline, CDR1 is SGHVS and CDR2 is FQNEAQ. CDR3 nucleotides: TGTACCAGCAGCCGACGGGGGGGTTACGAGCAGTACTTC. Amino acid sequence: CTSSRRGGYEQYF.

This chain links TRBV7-9 with TRBJ2-1; D is uncertain. Germline V gene sequence: CDR1 SEHNR, CDR2 FQNEAQ (reference sequence). The CDR3 loop spans 11 amino acids. CDR3 nucleotide sequence: TGTCGTGACGATTCCTACAATGAGCAGTTCTTC. Protein: CRDDSYNEQFF.

This chain uses TRBV3-1 with TRBJ2-1; 7 bases are shared with TRBD1. Germline V lookup: CDR1 LGHDT, CDR2 YNNKEL (reference sequence). The CDR3 contains 13 residues. Trimming at V came to 3 bases and at J to 10 bases, leaving 6 bases not matched to a gene. Here the CDR3 DNA reads TGTGCCAGCAGCCAGACCAGGGGGAGCGAGCAGTTCTTC. Translation gives CASSQTRGSEQFF.

This clonotype was seen many times. The V gene is TRBV7-2, the J gene TRBJ2-7; weak D call: TRBD1 (6 bases). Trimming stripped 1 base from V and 2 bases from J, with 12 bases between. CDR1 is SGHTA and CDR2 is FQGNSA in the germline V gene. The CDR3 is 15 amino acids. CDR3 sequence (DNA): TGTGCCAGCAGCTTAGGTCAAACAGGGACCTACGAGCAGTACTTC. This gives the protein CASSLGQTGTYEQYF. The full variable domain, with the rest looked up from reference TRBV7-2 and TRBJ2-7, is GAGVSQSPSNKVTEKGKDVELRCDPISGHTALYWYRQSLGQGLEFLIYFQGNSAPDKSGLPSDRFSAERTGGSVSTLTIQRTQQEDSAVYLCASSLGQTGTYEQYFGPGTRLTVT.

This clonotype was seen at least ten times. The chain is built from TRBV7-9 and TRBJ1-5; 7 nucleotides line up with TRBD1. CDR1 SEHNR and CDR2 FQNEAQ come from the germline V gene (reference sequence). Germline trimming cut 5 bases from V and 4 bases from J; bases unmatched to any gene: 5. This CDR3 has 14 amino acids. The CDR3 reads CASSPLTGNQPQHF. CDR3 nucleotides: TGTGCCAGCAGCCCCCTGACAGGGAATCAGCCCCAGCATTTT.

The chain has TRBV6-6 and TRBJ2-5; TRBD2 aligns across 10 bases. The CDR3 has 15 amino acids. With V trimmed by 5 bases and J by 1 base, 4 bases remained unmatched. CDR1 is MNHNY, CDR2 SVGAGI, per germline (reference sequence). In DNA form, the CDR3 reads TGTGCCAGCAGTATAGCGGGGGGCACCCAAGAGACCCAGTACTTC. Translation gives CASSIAGGTQETQYF.

This clonotype was observed a few times. This chain uses TRBV4-3 with TRBJ2-2, with D possibly matching TRBD2 (7 bases). This CDR3 spans 17 amino acids. V lost 1 base and J 4 bases, leaving 16 bases between the germline ends. CDR1 is LGHNA and CDR2 is YSLEER in the germline V gene. The CDR3 DNA follows: TGCGCCAGCAGCCAAGGGGGCCCGGGGGGCTTCACCGGGGAGCTGTTTTTT. Its translation is CASSQGGPGGFTGELFF.

The chain couples TRBV6-6 to TRBJ2-3; TRBD1 agrees at 8 bases. V lost 5 bases, J lost 2 bases, and 6 bases stayed unmatched. CDR3 length: 15 residues. Germline V gives CDR1 MNHNY, CDR2 SVGAGI (reference sequence). DNA of the CDR3: TGTGCCAGCAGTCCAGGACAGGGACACACAGATACGCAGTATTTT. It codes for CASSPGQGHTDTQYF.

The chain combines TRBV18 with TRBJ2-1; no definite D call. V dropped 2 bases and J dropped 0 bases, with 11 bases sitting between them. Germline V lookup: CDR1 KGHSH, CDR2 LQKENI. The CDR3 runs to 16 residues. The chain's CDR3 is CASSPARAGSYNEQFF. DNA of the CDR3: TGTGCCAGCTCACCAGCCCGAGCAGGCTCCTACAATGAGCAGTTCTTC.

This clonotype occurred many times. V and J are TRBV7-2 and TRBJ2-4; possible D gene TRBD1, 6 bases. Looked up from germline, CDR1 is SGHTA and CDR2 is FQGNSA. V was pared by 4 bases and J by 0 bases, with 19 bases between. This CDR3 comprises 18 residues. This CDR3 is CASSSRQQGTLAKNIQYF. The CDR3 nucleotides read TGTGCCAGCAGCTCCCGTCAACAGGGAACCCTAGCCAAAAACATTCAGTACTTC.

A few counts support this clonotype. J is TRBJ2-7 and V is TRBV6-5; D unclear. V shed 5 bases and J shed 7 bases, with 15 bases lying between them. Per germline, CDR1 MNHEY and CDR2 SVGAGI. This CDR3 has 13 residues. The CDR3 loop is CASSLTLDGEQYV. CDR3 nucleotides: TGTGCCAGCAGTCTTACTCTCGATGGGGAGCAGTACGTC.

This chain links TRBV6-1 with TRBJ1-5; TRBD1 matches at 9 bases. The CDR3 has 15 amino acids. Germline loops: CDR1 MNHNS, CDR2 SASEGT. V lost 3 bases and J lost 5; bases outside the gene matches: 5. CDR3 loop: CASSDWTGVDQPQHF. The CDR3 DNA sequence: TGTGCCAGCAGTGACTGGACAGGGGTGGATCAGCCCCAGCATTTT.

Only a few counts were recorded for this clonotype. V gene TRBV27 combines with J gene TRBJ1-2; 7 nucleotides match TRBD1. Germline assignment: CDR1 MNHEY and CDR2 SMNVEV (reference sequence). Trimming at V came to 5 bases and at J to 4 bases, leaving 7 bases not matched to a gene. The CDR3 has 14 amino acids. CDR3 DNA sequence: TGTGCCAGCAGTCAAGGGACAGATACCTATGGCTACACCTTC. Its translation: CASSQGTDTYGYTF.

The chain carries TRBV27 and TRBJ1-6; D is possibly TRBD1 (5 bases). This CDR3 region has 15 residues. V was cut by 6 bases and J by 7 bases, with 16 bases left in between. CDR1 and CDR2 from the germline V gene are MNHEY and SMNVEV (reference sequence). This CDR3 is CASSPGALGNSPLHF. The CDR3 DNA reads TGTGCCAGCAGCCCTGGGGCTTTAGGGAATTCACCCCTCCACTTT.